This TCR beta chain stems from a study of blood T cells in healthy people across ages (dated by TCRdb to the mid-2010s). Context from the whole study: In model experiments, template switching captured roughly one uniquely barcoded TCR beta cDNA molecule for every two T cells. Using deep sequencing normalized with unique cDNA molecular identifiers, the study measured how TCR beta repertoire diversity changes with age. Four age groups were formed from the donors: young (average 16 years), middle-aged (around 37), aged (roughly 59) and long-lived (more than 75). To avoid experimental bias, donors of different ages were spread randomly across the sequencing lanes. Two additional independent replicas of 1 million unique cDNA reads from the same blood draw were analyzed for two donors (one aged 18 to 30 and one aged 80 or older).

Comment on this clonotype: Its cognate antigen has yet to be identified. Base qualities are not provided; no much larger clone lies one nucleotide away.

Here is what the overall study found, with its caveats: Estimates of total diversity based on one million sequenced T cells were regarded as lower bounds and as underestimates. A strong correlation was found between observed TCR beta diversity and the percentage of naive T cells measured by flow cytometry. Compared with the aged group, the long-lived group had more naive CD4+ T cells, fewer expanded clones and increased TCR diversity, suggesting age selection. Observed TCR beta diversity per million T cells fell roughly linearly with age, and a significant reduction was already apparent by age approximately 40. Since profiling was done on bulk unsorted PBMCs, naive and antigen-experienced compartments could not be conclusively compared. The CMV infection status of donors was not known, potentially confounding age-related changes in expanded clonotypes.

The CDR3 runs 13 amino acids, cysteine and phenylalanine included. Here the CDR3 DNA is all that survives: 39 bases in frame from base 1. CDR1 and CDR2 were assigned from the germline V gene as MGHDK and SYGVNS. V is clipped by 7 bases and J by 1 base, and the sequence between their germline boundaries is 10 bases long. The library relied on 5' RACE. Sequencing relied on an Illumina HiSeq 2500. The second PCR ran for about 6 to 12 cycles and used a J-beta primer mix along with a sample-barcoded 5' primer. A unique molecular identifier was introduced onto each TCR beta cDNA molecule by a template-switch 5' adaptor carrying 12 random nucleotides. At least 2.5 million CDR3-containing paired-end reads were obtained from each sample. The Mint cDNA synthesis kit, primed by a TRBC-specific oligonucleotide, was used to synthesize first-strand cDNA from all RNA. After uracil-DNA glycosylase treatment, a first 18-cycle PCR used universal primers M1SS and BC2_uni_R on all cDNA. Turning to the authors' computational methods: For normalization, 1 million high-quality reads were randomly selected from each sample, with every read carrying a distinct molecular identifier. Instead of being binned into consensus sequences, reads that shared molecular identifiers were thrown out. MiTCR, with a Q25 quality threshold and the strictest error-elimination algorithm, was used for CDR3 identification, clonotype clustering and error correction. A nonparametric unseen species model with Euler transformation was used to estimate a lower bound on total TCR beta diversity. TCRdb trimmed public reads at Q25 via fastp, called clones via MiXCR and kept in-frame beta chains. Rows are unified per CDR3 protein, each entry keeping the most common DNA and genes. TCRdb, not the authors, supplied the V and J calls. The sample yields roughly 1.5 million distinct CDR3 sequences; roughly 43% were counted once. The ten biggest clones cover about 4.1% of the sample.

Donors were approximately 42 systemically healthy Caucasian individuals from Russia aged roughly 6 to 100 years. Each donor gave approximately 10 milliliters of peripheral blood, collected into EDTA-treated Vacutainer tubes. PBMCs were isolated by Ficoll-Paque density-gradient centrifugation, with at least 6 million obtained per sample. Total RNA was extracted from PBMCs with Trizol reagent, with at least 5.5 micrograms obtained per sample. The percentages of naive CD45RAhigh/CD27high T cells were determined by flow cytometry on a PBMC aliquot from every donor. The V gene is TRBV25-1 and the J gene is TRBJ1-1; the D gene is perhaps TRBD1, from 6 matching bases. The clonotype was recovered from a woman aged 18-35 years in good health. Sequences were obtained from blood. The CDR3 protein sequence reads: CASKGGENTEAFF. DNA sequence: TGTGCCAGCAAGGGGGGGGAGAACACTGAAGCTTTCTTT.